This TCR beta chain is from a study of blood T cells in healthy people across ages. The overall study: The template switching approach captured approximately one barcoded beta molecule for every two T cells. The study's findings and limits: Higher naive T cell percentage went strongly together with higher TCR beta diversity.

Concerning this clonotype itself: Its antigen is not identified.

The authors ran a second PCR of roughly 7 to 11 cycles using a sample-barcoded 5' primer and a J-beta primer mix. In TCRdb, the 5' RACE reads were re-called with MiXCR into one record per CDR3 protein. The table shows some 1 million distinct CDR3 sequences, with under 45% occurring only once. The clonotype originates from an older woman in good health. The sequencing sample was made of blood.

The DNA of the CDR3 is TGTGCCAGCAGTGCCCCCGGGACTAGCGGGAGGACCTACAATGAGCAGTTCTTC. This gives the protein CASSAPGTSGRTYNEQFF. V and J are TRBV2 and TRBJ2-1, with 15 bases matching TRBD2. The CDR3 is 18 amino acids. Germline V lookup: CDR1 SNHLY, CDR2 FYNNEI. The V gene end was trimmed by 4 bases and the J gene end by 2 bases; junction bases not matched to a gene: 6. Drawing the rest from reference TRBV2 and TRBJ2-1, the complete variable domain is EPEVTQTPSHQVTQMGQEVILRCVPISNHLYFYWYRQILGQKVEFLVSFYNNEISEKSEIFDDQFSVERPDGSNFTLKIRSTKLEDSAMYFCASSAPGTSGRTYNEQFFGPGTRLTVL.